The entry that follows covers one T cell receptor (beta chain) sequence. What this receptor recognizes is not known. No quality values exist for individual bases; no much larger clone is one base distant. Library method: the immunoSEQ multiplex PCR assay. From the authors' description of their analysis: Repertoires were summarized by richness and clonality, and significantly expanded and contracted clones were identified between pre- and post-therapy samples. TCRdb stores this immuneACCESS table with in-frame sequences only. Part of the clones is absent; in the studies checked, under half of the shortfall reflects unresolved V genes, and no reason is known for the rest. The DNA gave D and trimming, while V, J and clone size come from that table. The sample contains about 30,000 clones, 60% to 85% of them found a single time. Clones ranked in the top ten supply roughly 18% of the sample. The data derive from a study of neoadjuvant nivolumab and ipilimumab in lung cancer (dated by TCRdb to 2020 to 2022). With regard to the full study: Intravenous nivolumab was dosed at 3 mg/kg on days 1, 15 and 29, and in the combination arm ipilimumab 1 mg/kg was added on day 1 only. The major pathologic response (MPR) rate in the intention-to-treat population in each study arm was designated as the primary trial endpoint. The trial treated about 45 patients with operable NSCLC: around 23 were randomized to nivolumab monotherapy and around 21 to nivolumab plus ipilimumab. The study compared TCR repertoires in pretherapy (baseline) peripheral blood with TCR repertoires in tumors resected at surgery after neoadjuvant immune checkpoint blockade. Matched pretherapy and resected tumor pairs were analyzed for seven patients: four treated with nivolumab and three with nivolumab plus ipilimumab. On the study overall, not on this receptor specifically: No significant correlation was found between TCR clonality and pathologic tumor regression, and only one major-pathologic-response sample was available for the clonality analysis. From pretherapy to surgery, tumor T-cell richness and clonality went up in three of three dual-therapy tumors, versus only two of four nivolumab-treated tumors. TCR richness and clonality were greater in resected tumors than in tumor-adjacent uninvolved lung, and increases were seen in more dual-therapy-treated tumors. A small number of samples was subjected to TCR sequencing. A positive correlation was observed between pretherapy blood TCR richness and richness in tumors resected after neoadjuvant therapy (Spearman R = 0.82).

Looking up the germline V gene yields CDR1 MGHRA and CDR2 YSYEKL. The CDR3 sequence holds 15 residues, the cysteine and phenylalanine included. CDR3 DNA only is kept here, 45 bases in frame from base 1. The V and J ends are trimmed by 4 bases and 8 bases, leaving 21 bases between them. In light of the paper, this sample's time point label describes: at surgical resection after neoadjuvant nivolumab +/- ipilimumab. The samples were obtained from NEOSTAR, a phase 2 randomized trial that tested neoadjuvant nivolumab or nivolumab plus ipilimumab, followed by surgery, in operable NSCLC. The input for sequencing was tumor tissue, taken after neoadjuvant nivolumab, alone or with ipilimumab, at or shortly before surgery. The clonotype was recovered from an adult with non-small cell lung cancer. The rearranged segments are TRBV4-1 and TRBJ2-7, with the D call perhaps TRBD1 or TRBD2, each one matching 5 bases. The nucleotides read TGCGCCAGCAGCCCTGACGACGGGACCATGGGAAAGCAGTACTTC. Its coded protein is CASSPDDGTMGKQYF.